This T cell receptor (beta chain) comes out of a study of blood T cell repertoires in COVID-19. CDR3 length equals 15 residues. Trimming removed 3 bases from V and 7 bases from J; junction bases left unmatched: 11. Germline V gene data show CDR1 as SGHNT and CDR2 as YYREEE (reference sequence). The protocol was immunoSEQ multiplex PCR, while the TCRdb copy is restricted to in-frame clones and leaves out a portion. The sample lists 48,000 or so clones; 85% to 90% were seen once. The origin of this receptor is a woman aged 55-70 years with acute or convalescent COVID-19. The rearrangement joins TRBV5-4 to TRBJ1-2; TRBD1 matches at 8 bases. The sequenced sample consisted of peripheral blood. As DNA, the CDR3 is TGTGCCAGCAGCTCAATCGACAGGGGTTCCTTTGGCTACACCTTC. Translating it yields CASSSIDRGSFGYTF.